This is a list of T cell receptor beta chains from one sample in a study of CD8+CD57+ T cells in acquired aplastic anemia. In TCRdb, the reads were re-called with MiXCR into one record per CDR3 protein. The table includes approximately 220,000 distinct CDR3 sequences, more than 40% detected once. Input material: sorted CD4+, CD8+, or CD8+CD57+ T cells (not recorded which) from PBMCs. The receptors were sampled from a human donor with aplastic anemia. The CDR3 runs from the conserved cysteine through the conserved F or W. The D gene is left open where the match is weak. Rows may omit the clone size; those that give it use once, few, many or a size class.

j_gene: TRBJ2-3
abundance: few
d_gene: TRBD2
v_gene: TRBV27
len: 14
CDR3nt: TGTGCCAGCAGTTCGGGTACGGGAGGAGATACGCAGTATTTT
CDR3aa: CASSSGTGGDTQYF

j_gene: TRBJ2-7
abundance: many
d_gene: .
v_gene: TRBV6-6
len: 14
CDR3nt: TGTGCCAGCAGTTACGGGCCACTCCGCTACGAGCAGTACTTC
CDR3aa: CASSYGPLRYEQYF

j_gene: TRBJ2-6
abundance: .
d_gene: .
v_gene: TRBV15
len: 14
CDR3nt: TGTGCCACCCAAAACGTGGACGGGGCCAACGTCCTGACTTTC
CDR3aa: CATQNVDGANVLTF

j_gene: TRBJ1-2
abundance: .
d_gene: .
v_gene: TRBV25-1
len: 16
CDR3nt: TGTGCCAGCAGTGAATCGCTTGGTTTGAGGGGTAATGACTACACCTTC
CDR3aa: CASSESLGLRGNDYTF

j_gene: TRBJ1-5
abundance: once
d_gene: .
v_gene: TRBV7-3
len: 15
CDR3nt: TGTGCCAGTAGTACGACAGTGAATAGCAATCAGCCCCAGCATTTT
CDR3aa: CASSTTVNSNQPQHF

j_gene: TRBJ2-7
abundance: many
d_gene: .
v_gene: TRBV30
len: 11
CDR3nt: TGTGCCTGGAGTCCCAGCGACGAGCAGTACTTC
CDR3aa: CAWSPSDEQYF

j_gene: TRBJ2-7
abundance: .
d_gene: TRBD1
v_gene: TRBV20-1
len: 14
CDR3nt: TGCAGTGCTAGAGGTCGGGGACAGTTGTACGAGCAGTACTTC
CDR3aa: CSARGRGQLYEQYF

j_gene: TRBJ2-5
abundance: .
d_gene: TRBD1
v_gene: TRBV24-1
len: 15
CDR3nt: TGTGCCACCAGTGACCCAGGGACAGGTCAAGAGACCCAGTACTTC
CDR3aa: CATSDPGTGQETQYF

j_gene: TRBJ2-1
abundance: .
d_gene: TRBD2
v_gene: TRBV14
len: 14
CDR3nt: TGTGCCAGCTCCTGGACTAGCGGATACAATGAGCAGTTCTTC
CDR3aa: CASSWTSGYNEQFF

j_gene: TRBJ1-2
abundance: .
d_gene: .
v_gene: TRBV15
len: 13
CDR3nt: TGTGCCACCAGCTCCCAGGCAGGGTTGGGCTACACCTTC
CDR3aa: CATSSQAGLGYTF

j_gene: TRBJ1-3
abundance: .
d_gene: .
v_gene: TRBV30
len: 12
CDR3nt: TGTGCCTGTGGGGCAGCAGGAAACACCATATATTTT
CDR3aa: CACGAAGNTIYF

j_gene: TRBJ2-1
abundance: .
d_gene: .
v_gene: TRBV12-3/TRBV12-4
len: 15
CDR3nt: TGTGCCAGCAGTCTCGGTCATGGGGGGGCGAATGAGCAGTTCTTC
CDR3aa: CASSLGHGGANEQFF

j_gene: TRBJ2-7
abundance: .
d_gene: .
v_gene: TRBV7-3
len: 11
CDR3nt: TGTGCCATCCGTCTGACCTACGAGCAGTACTTC
CDR3aa: CAIRLTYEQYF

j_gene: TRBJ2-6
abundance: .
d_gene: .
v_gene: TRBV15
len: 15
CDR3nt: TGTGCCACCAGCAGAGTTGGGACTGGGGCCAACGTCCTGACTTTC
CDR3aa: CATSRVGTGANVLTF

j_gene: TRBJ1-3
abundance: many
d_gene: TRBD1
v_gene: TRBV12-3/TRBV12-4
len: 14
CDR3nt: TGTGCCAGCAGTCGGGACAGCTCTGGAAACACCATATATTTT
CDR3aa: CASSRDSSGNTIYF

j_gene: TRBJ2-3
abundance: .
d_gene: TRBD2
v_gene: TRBV25-1
len: 15
CDR3nt: TGTGCCAGTAGTATGTCTAGCGGGAGAATCAATGAGCAGTATTTT
CDR3aa: CASSMSSGRINEQYF

j_gene: TRBJ1-6
abundance: many
d_gene: TRBD1
v_gene: TRBV20-1
len: 16
CDR3nt: TGCAGTGCTAACAGGGGGCTGAGCTCCTATAATTCACCCCTCCACTTT
CDR3aa: CSANRGLSSYNSPLHF

j_gene: TRBJ2-3
abundance: many
d_gene: .
v_gene: TRBV7-8
len: 16
CDR3nt: TGTGCCAGCAGCGTGGGGGGGGCTCTTGGCACAGATACGCAGTATTTT
CDR3aa: CASSVGGALGTDTQYF

j_gene: TRBJ2-2
abundance: .
d_gene: TRBD2
v_gene: TRBV24-1
len: 16
CDR3nt: TGTGCCACCAGTGATTCGGGACTAGAGAACACCGGGGAGCTGTTTTTT
CDR3aa: CATSDSGLENTGELFF

j_gene: TRBJ2-1
abundance: few
d_gene: TRBD2
v_gene: TRBV6-5
len: 19
CDR3nt: TGTGCCAGCAGTTACAGGTCTAGCGGGAGGCCCATTAAGAACAATGAGCAGTTCTTC
CDR3aa: CASSYRSSGRPIKNNEQFF

j_gene: TRBJ2-7
abundance: .
d_gene: .
v_gene: TRBV15
len: 13
CDR3nt: TGTGCCACCAGCGTCGGACAGTCCTACGAGCAGTACTTC
CDR3aa: CATSVGQSYEQYF

j_gene: TRBJ1-4
abundance: few
d_gene: .
v_gene: TRBV4-2
len: 14
CDR3nt: TGTGCCAGCAGCCAAACGACAGTTAGTGAAAAACTGTTTTTT
CDR3aa: CASSQTTVSEKLFF

j_gene: TRBJ1-4
abundance: many
d_gene: TRBD1
v_gene: TRBV25-1
len: 14
CDR3nt: TGTGCCAGCTGGTCAGGGGGGGGGAATGAAAAACTGTTTTTT
CDR3aa: CASWSGGGNEKLFF

j_gene: TRBJ2-5
abundance: .
d_gene: .
v_gene: TRBV14
len: 15
CDR3nt: TGTGCCAGCAGTTTACGGGCGAACAGGGTCGAGACCCAGTACTTC
CDR3aa: CASSLRANRVETQYF

j_gene: TRBJ2-3
abundance: few
d_gene: TRBD1
v_gene: TRBV27
len: 14
CDR3nt: TGTGCCAGCAGTTCGGACAGGCTCACAGATACGCAGTATTTT
CDR3aa: CASSSDRLTDTQYF